Listed below are T cell receptor beta chains from one sample, sequenced in a study of T cell responses to AZD1222 COVID-19 vaccine. Generated by immunoSEQ multiplex PCR, the TCRdb table keeps only in-frame clones and is missing some. The top ten clones hold around 6% of a sample with over 150,000 clones, 88% of them seen once. Here the sequenced sample was peripheral blood, taken on day 0 of AZD1222 vaccination. These receptors were obtained from an adult in good health. CDR3s include the opening cysteine and the closing phenylalanine or tryptophan. The order of the fields is clone size, J gene, D gene, V gene, CDR3 protein, CDR3 DNA. The D gene is left open where the match is weak. Not all rows give a size; the values are once, few, many and, for expanded clones, a class.

abundance: -
j_gene: TRBJ2-3
d_gene: -
v_gene: TRBV7-4
CDR3aa: CASSLESRRLTDTQYF
CDR3nt: TGTGCCAGCAGCTTAGAGTCGAGGCGGCTCACAGATACGCAGTATTTT

abundance: -
j_gene: TRBJ1-3
d_gene: -
v_gene: TRBV30
CDR3aa: CAWSADTHSGNTIYF
CDR3nt: TGTGCCTGGAGTGCTGACACCCACTCTGGAAACACCATATATTTT

abundance: -
j_gene: TRBJ1-2
d_gene: -
v_gene: TRBV6-6
CDR3aa: CASSLPGLPADGYTF
CDR3nt: TGTGCCAGCAGTCTCCCGGGATTACCGGCAGATGGCTACACCTTC

abundance: -
j_gene: TRBJ2-7
d_gene: -
v_gene: TRBV13
CDR3aa: CASSSRDFGSYEQYF
CDR3nt: TGTGCCAGCAGCTCCAGGGATTTCGGGTCCTACGAGCAGTACTTC

abundance: -
j_gene: TRBJ1-3
d_gene: -
v_gene: TRBV7-8
CDR3aa: CASSLRGQGDGNTIYF
CDR3nt: TGTGCCAGCAGCTTAAGAGGGCAGGGAGACGGAAACACCATATATTTT

abundance: -
j_gene: TRBJ1-5
d_gene: TRBD1
v_gene: TRBV6-1
CDR3aa: CASSESGGRNQPQHF
CDR3nt: TGTGCCAGCAGTGAATCAGGGGGGCGCAATCAGCCCCAGCATTTT

abundance: -
j_gene: TRBJ1-1
d_gene: -
v_gene: TRBV29-1
CDR3aa: CSVKQLNTEAFF
CDR3nt: TGCAGCGTGAAACAGCTGAACACTGAAGCTTTCTTT

abundance: -
j_gene: TRBJ2-7
d_gene: TRBD1
v_gene: TRBV7-7
CDR3aa: CASSPGQGSAYEQYF
CDR3nt: TGTGCTAGCAGCCCTGGACAGGGATCGGCCTACGAGCAGTACTTC

abundance: -
j_gene: TRBJ1-1
d_gene: -
v_gene: TRBV5-4
CDR3aa: CASSPPSVAGNTEAFF
CDR3nt: TGTGCCAGCAGCCCCCCCTCCGTGGCAGGGAACACTGAAGCTTTCTTT

abundance: -
j_gene: TRBJ2-7
d_gene: TRBD1
v_gene: TRBV4-1
CDR3aa: CASSLSRTGSTYEQYF
CDR3nt: TGCGCCAGCAGCCTCTCAAGGACAGGATCGACCTACGAGCAGTACTTC

abundance: once
j_gene: TRBJ1-4
d_gene: -
v_gene: TRBV5-4
CDR3aa: CASSLDSEKLFF
CDR3nt: TGTGCCAGCAGCTTGGATAGTGAAAAACTGTTTTTT

abundance: -
j_gene: TRBJ2-3
d_gene: TRBD2
v_gene: TRBV5-1
CDR3aa: CASVAGGTDTQYF
CDR3nt: TGCGCCAGCGTAGCGGGAGGGACAGATACGCAGTATTTT

abundance: -
j_gene: TRBJ1-1
d_gene: -
v_gene: TRBV29-1
CDR3aa: CSVDGGRTEAFF
CDR3nt: TGCAGCGTTGATGGGGGAAGGACTGAAGCTTTCTTT

abundance: -
j_gene: TRBJ2-3
d_gene: -
v_gene: TRBV29-1
CDR3aa: CSVEIGATDTQYF
CDR3nt: TGCAGCGTTGAAATAGGGGCTACAGATACGCAGTATTTT

abundance: -
j_gene: TRBJ1-5
d_gene: -
v_gene: TRBV6-5
CDR3aa: CASSTGWRNQPQHF
CDR3nt: TGTGCCAGCAGTACAGGGTGGAGAAATCAGCCCCAGCATTTT

abundance: -
j_gene: TRBJ1-2
d_gene: -
v_gene: TRBV7-9
CDR3aa: CASTIPLTGNYGYTF
CDR3nt: TGTGCCAGCACCATACCTCTGACAGGAAACTATGGCTACACCTTC

abundance: -
j_gene: TRBJ2-7
d_gene: -
v_gene: TRBV6-6
CDR3aa: CASSYSTGGYEQYF
CDR3nt: TGTGCCAGCAGTTACTCGACAGGTGGTTACGAGCAGTACTTC

abundance: once
j_gene: TRBJ1-5
d_gene: TRBD1
v_gene: TRBV4-2
CDR3aa: CASSPFGTGGHQPQHF
CDR3nt: TGTGCCAGCAGCCCCTTCGGGACAGGGGGGCATCAGCCCCAGCATTTT

abundance: -
j_gene: TRBJ2-7
d_gene: -
v_gene: TRBV6-4
CDR3aa: CASNPQGRNEQYF
CDR3nt: TGTGCCAGCAACCCACAGGGGAGGAACGAGCAGTACTTC

abundance: once
j_gene: TRBJ2-1
d_gene: TRBD1
v_gene: TRBV2
CDR3aa: CASSLGQGAYNEQFF
CDR3nt: TGTGCCAGCAGTCTAGGGCAGGGGGCCTACAATGAGCAGTTCTTC

abundance: -
j_gene: TRBJ2-3
d_gene: TRBD1
v_gene: TRBV5-8
CDR3aa: CASSTGVPSTDTQYF
CDR3nt: TGTGCCAGCAGCACAGGGGTTCCTAGCACAGATACGCAGTATTTT

abundance: -
j_gene: TRBJ1-2
d_gene: TRBD1
v_gene: TRBV5-1
CDR3aa: CASSRTDRGSYGYTF
CDR3nt: TGCGCCAGCAGCAGGACCGACAGGGGCTCCTATGGCTACACCTTC

abundance: -
j_gene: TRBJ2-7
d_gene: -
v_gene: TRBV11-2
CDR3aa: CASGGLGGHEQYF
CDR3nt: TGTGCCAGCGGGGGCCTAGGAGGTCACGAGCAGTACTTC

abundance: -
j_gene: TRBJ2-2
d_gene: TRBD2
v_gene: TRBV4-3
CDR3aa: CASSQVPAGGARMDTGELFF
CDR3nt: TGCGCCAGCAGCCAAGTCCCGGCGGGAGGCGCGAGGATGGACACCGGGGAGCTGTTTTTT

abundance: -
j_gene: TRBJ2-7
d_gene: TRBD2
v_gene: TRBV6-2/TRBV6-3
CDR3aa: CASSYPTSGRTTYEQYF
CDR3nt: TGTGCCAGCAGTTACCCCACTAGCGGGAGGACCACCTACGAGCAGTACTTC

abundance: -
j_gene: TRBJ1-2
d_gene: TRBD1
v_gene: TRBV28
CDR3aa: CASSLTGVYGYTF
CDR3nt: TGTGCCAGCAGTCTTACAGGGGTCTATGGCTACACCTTC

abundance: -
j_gene: TRBJ2-1
d_gene: TRBD2
v_gene: TRBV7-3
CDR3aa: CASSLPGLALNEQFF
CDR3nt: TGTGCCAGCAGCTTACCGGGACTAGCGCTCAATGAGCAGTTCTTC

abundance: -
j_gene: TRBJ1-1
d_gene: -
v_gene: TRBV6-2/TRBV6-3
CDR3aa: CASSYDPRRDTEAFF
CDR3nt: TGTGCCAGCAGTTACGACCCGAGGAGGGACACTGAAGCTTTCTTT

abundance: -
j_gene: TRBJ1-1
d_gene: -
v_gene: TRBV18
CDR3aa: CASSPGLSAFF
CDR3nt: TGTGCCAGCTCACCGGGTTTATCCGCTTTCTTT

abundance: -
j_gene: TRBJ1-4
d_gene: -
v_gene: TRBV3-1/TRBV3-2
CDR3aa: CASSLSPGTPEKLFF
CDR3nt: TGTGCCAGCAGCCTCTCCCCCGGGACACCTGAAAAACTGTTTTTT

abundance: -
j_gene: TRBJ1-1
d_gene: -
v_gene: TRBV11-2
CDR3aa: CASSLDAGTEAFF
CDR3nt: TGTGCCAGCAGCTTAGACGCGGGAACTGAAGCTTTCTTT

abundance: -
j_gene: TRBJ2-1
d_gene: TRBD2
v_gene: TRBV11-2
CDR3aa: CASSLEGTSGRPHHNEQFF
CDR3nt: TGTGCCAGCAGCTTAGAGGGGACTAGCGGGAGGCCCCACCACAATGAGCAGTTCTTC

abundance: -
j_gene: TRBJ1-1
d_gene: -
v_gene: TRBV9
CDR3aa: CASSVAGGLDGLNTEAFF
CDR3nt: TGTGCCAGCAGCGTAGCTGGGGGTCTGGACGGGTTGAACACTGAAGCTTTCTTT

abundance: -
j_gene: TRBJ2-5
d_gene: -
v_gene: TRBV12-3/TRBV12-4
CDR3aa: CASSISQETQYF
CDR3nt: TGTGCCAGCAGTATAAGTCAAGAGACCCAGTACTTC

abundance: -
j_gene: TRBJ1-3
d_gene: -
v_gene: TRBV23-1
CDR3aa: CASIRGPQTSGNTIYF
CDR3nt: TGCGCCAGCATTCGGGGACCGCAGACCTCTGGAAACACCATATATTTT

abundance: few
j_gene: TRBJ1-1
d_gene: -
v_gene: TRBV6-4
CDR3aa: CASSESQQTEAFF
CDR3nt: TGTGCCAGCAGTGAGTCACAGCAAACTGAAGCTTTCTTT

abundance: -
j_gene: TRBJ1-5
d_gene: -
v_gene: TRBV28
CDR3aa: CATRPGRSNLYSNQPQHF
CDR3nt: TGTGCCACTCGTCCGGGACGGTCGAACCTTTATAGCAATCAGCCCCAGCATTTT

abundance: -
j_gene: TRBJ1-1
d_gene: -
v_gene: TRBV2
CDR3aa: CASRNIWAEAFF
CDR3nt: TGTGCCAGCAGAAATATATGGGCTGAAGCTTTCTTT

abundance: -
j_gene: TRBJ1-1
d_gene: -
v_gene: TRBV28
CDR3aa: CASWVNTEAFF
CDR3nt: TGTGCCAGCTGGGTGAACACTGAAGCTTTCTTT

abundance: -
j_gene: TRBJ1-2
d_gene: TRBD1
v_gene: TRBV6-5
CDR3aa: CASSWEQGDGYTF
CDR3nt: TGTGCCAGCAGTTGGGAGCAGGGGGATGGCTACACCTTC

abundance: -
j_gene: TRBJ2-1
d_gene: -
v_gene: TRBV30
CDR3aa: CAWTGSGIYNEQFF
CDR3nt: TGTGCCTGGACCGGATCAGGGATTTACAATGAGCAGTTCTTC

abundance: -
j_gene: TRBJ2-7
d_gene: -
v_gene: TRBV7-2
CDR3aa: CASSFRGVVSYEQYF
CDR3nt: TGTGCCAGCAGCTTCCGGGGTGTTGTCTCCTACGAGCAGTACTTC

abundance: -
j_gene: TRBJ1-2
d_gene: -
v_gene: TRBV12-2
CDR3aa: CATQHRLNYGYTF
CDR3nt: TGTGCAACCCAGCACCGATTGAACTATGGCTACACCTTC

abundance: once
j_gene: TRBJ1-2
d_gene: TRBD1
v_gene: TRBV19
CDR3aa: CASYSWTGDYGYTF
CDR3nt: TGTGCCAGTTATTCATGGACAGGGGACTATGGCTACACCTTC

abundance: -
j_gene: TRBJ1-5
d_gene: -
v_gene: TRBV25-1
CDR3aa: CASSETTGDSNQPQHF
CDR3nt: TGTGCCAGCAGTGAAACTACAGGAGATAGCAATCAGCCCCAGCATTTT

abundance: medium-sized
j_gene: TRBJ2-7
d_gene: TRBD2
v_gene: TRBV7-9
CDR3aa: CASSGGLAARLGQYF
CDR3nt: TGTGCCAGCAGCGGCGGACTAGCGGCCCGCCTCGGGCAGTACTTC

abundance: -
j_gene: TRBJ1-3
d_gene: -
v_gene: TRBV15
CDR3aa: CATSRAGETAGNTIYF
CDR3nt: TGTGCCACCAGCAGAGCTGGGGAAACGGCGGGAAACACCATATATTTT

abundance: -
j_gene: TRBJ1-6
d_gene: TRBD1
v_gene: TRBV10-3
CDR3aa: CAISEGTGDNSPLHF
CDR3nt: TGTGCCATCAGTGAGGGCACAGGGGACAATTCACCCCTCCACTTT

abundance: -
j_gene: TRBJ2-3
d_gene: TRBD1
v_gene: TRBV7-9
CDR3aa: CASSYGQADTQYF
CDR3nt: TGTGCCAGCAGTTACGGACAGGCTGATACGCAGTATTTT

abundance: -
j_gene: TRBJ1-5
d_gene: -
v_gene: TRBV30
CDR3aa: CAWSYTSVGDQPQHF
CDR3nt: TGTGCCTGGAGTTACACCTCAGTTGGGGATCAGCCCCAGCATTTT

abundance: -
j_gene: TRBJ2-3
d_gene: TRBD1
v_gene: TRBV5-1
CDR3aa: CASSRGQGGNTDTQYF
CDR3nt: TGCGCCAGCAGCAGAGGACAGGGGGGAAACACAGATACGCAGTATTTT

abundance: -
j_gene: TRBJ1-1
d_gene: -
v_gene: TRBV7-2
CDR3aa: CASSFQGNTEAFF
CDR3nt: TGTGCCAGCAGCTTTCAGGGGAACACTGAAGCTTTCTTT

abundance: -
j_gene: TRBJ2-5
d_gene: -
v_gene: TRBV5-4
CDR3aa: CATRQTKETQYF
CDR3nt: TGTGCCACAAGACAGACCAAAGAGACCCAGTACTTC

abundance: -
j_gene: TRBJ2-6
d_gene: -
v_gene: TRBV28
CDR3aa: CASSLRSGANVLTF
CDR3nt: TGTGCCAGCAGTTTACGGTCTGGGGCCAACGTCCTGACTTTC

abundance: -
j_gene: TRBJ2-7
d_gene: TRBD1
v_gene: TRBV29-1
CDR3aa: CSVEGRGREQYF
CDR3nt: TGCAGCGTTGAAGGTAGGGGGCGCGAGCAGTACTTC